This T cell receptor beta chain is from a study of low-dose radiotherapy and immunotherapy resistance in tumors. Alpha and beta chains were covered, as first-strand cDNA relied on TRAV- and TRBV-specific primers. The authors ran 15 to 20 PCR cycles to amplify TCRs with a constant-region primer and V-primer adapter. TCRdb processed the reads anew with MiXCR; each CDR3 protein has one entry. The sample consists of tens of thousands of distinct CDR3 sequences, around a sixth of them appearing once. Trimming shortened V by 4 bases and J by 1 base, and 4 bases separated the two germline ends. The CDR3 totals 12 residues. The germline gives CDR1 KGHSH, CDR2 LQKENI. This clonotype was counted many times. The time point denotes: after trial treatment. Treatment noted: LDRT plus nivolumab, ipilimumab, low-dose cyclophosphamide and aspirin (RACIN trial).

The rearrangement joins TRBV18 to TRBJ1-1; no clear D gene. The origin of this receptor is a male donor with prostate cancer. Sequenced here: PBMCs, sampled after low-dose radiotherapy plus immunotherapy. The CDR3: CASSQRNTEAFF. The CDR3 DNA sequence: TGTGCCAGCTCACAGCGGAACACTGAAGCTTTCTTT.